The 28 T cell receptor beta chains reported below all come from one sample, sequenced in a study of OX40 agonist ivuxolimab in advanced cancers. The data were produced by immunoSEQ multiplex PCR, yet TCRdb's version contains in-frame clones alone and is incomplete. The data show some 43,000 clones, 86% seen once. The sample in question was CD4+ or CD8+ T cells sorted from blood, obtained in a trial of the OX40 agonist ivuxolimab. Every receptor here comes from an adult with an advanced solid tumor such as melanoma, head and neck, liver or kidney cancer.

V gene TRBV27 combines with J gene TRBJ2-1; D perhaps matches TRBD2 (5 bases). This CDR3 comprises 13 residues. V lost 5 bases, J lost 9 bases, and 14 bases lay in between. Germline assignment: CDR1 MNHEY and CDR2 SMNVEV (reference sequence). The CDR3 DNA sequence: TGTGCCAGCAGTCCGGGGAGTAAGGGTGAGCAGTTCTTC. Translated: CASSPGSKGEQFF.

The V gene is TRBV6-5, the J gene TRBJ2-7; 8 bases map to TRBD1. Trimming at V came to 6 bases and at J to 7 bases, leaving 5 bases not matched to a gene. Germline V lookup: CDR1 MNHEY, CDR2 SVGAGI. The CDR3 is 12 residues long. CDR3 in DNA: TGTGCCAGCAGCCCCGGGACAGGAGAGCAGTACGTC. It translates to CASSPGTGEQYV.

The count of this clone is one. The chain recombines TRBV5-1 with TRBJ1-4; unclear D gene. V lost 3 bases and J 7 bases, leaving 13 bases between the germline ends. The CDR3 is made up of 14 amino acids. CDR1 and CDR2 from the germline V gene are SGHRS and YFSETQ. The CDR3 DNA is TGCGCCAGCAGCTATGGACCCTCCGGTGAAAAACTGTTTTTT. It yields the protein CASSYGPSGEKLFF.

The genes are TRBV6-7 and TRBJ2-5, with a possible D match to TRBD2 (6 bases). TRBV6-7 is flagged as an ORF with uncertain function. CDR3 length: 13 residues. Trimming stripped 7 bases from V and 5 bases from J, with 14 bases between. The CDR3 protein is CASTEGRRETQYF. The DNA of the CDR3 is TGTGCCAGCACGGAGGGGCGCAGGGAGACCCAGTACTTC.

CDR3 in amino acids: CASSSIYFSNQPQHF. The CDR3 DNA reads as TGTGCCAGCAGCTCGATTTACTTTAGCAATCAGCCCCAGCATTTT. The V gene is TRBV5-8, the J gene TRBJ1-5; D unresolved. Germline lookup yields CDR1 SGHTS and CDR2 YDEGEE. V was shortened by 3 bases and J by 0 bases, with 10 bases between the two germline ends. CDR3 size: 15 residues.

The V and J genes are TRBV2 and TRBJ2-5; D may correspond to TRBD1 or TRBD2 (6 bases each). The germline CDR1 and CDR2 sequences are SNHLY and FYNNEI. This CDR3 region has 16 residues. V was shortened by 1 base and J by 2 bases, with 14 bases between the two germline ends. The CDR3 sequence: CASSEVGWGAQETQYF. CDR3 DNA sequence: TGTGCCAGCAGTGAAGTGGGGTGGGGGGCACAAGAGACCCAGTACTTC.

J is TRBJ2-7 and V is TRBV4-2; tentatively, D is TRBD2 (6 bases). This CDR3 is 12 amino acids long. The germline V and J ends were trimmed by 5 bases and 5 bases, with 10 bases remaining between them. Germline V gene lookup returns CDR1 LGHNA and CDR2 YNFKEQ. The CDR3 here is CASSLGGDEQYF. CDR3 in DNA: TGTGCCAGCAGCTTGGGGGGAGACGAGCAGTACTTC.

The chain recombines TRBV6-6 with TRBJ2-7; 7 bases map to TRBD1. The CDR3 extends over 16 amino acids. Per germline, CDR1 MNHNY and CDR2 SVGAGI (reference sequence). With 0 bases clipped from V and 7 bases from J, the junction kept 12 bases outside the gene matches. The DNA of the CDR3 is TGTGCCAGCAGTTACTCGACGGGACAGAGTAATAGGGAGCAGTACTTC. This encodes CASSYSTGQSNREQYF.

This sequence joins TRBV28 and TRBJ1-2, with D perhaps TRBD1 (5 bases). Germline V gene lookup returns CDR1 MDHEN and CDR2 SYDVKM. The V end lost 6 bases, the J end lost 5 bases, and 13 bases lay between the germline ends. CDR3 length equals 13 residues. The CDR3 loop is CASSPGGEYGYTF. CDR3 DNA: TGTGCCAGCAGCCCTGGGGGAGAGTATGGCTACACCTTC.

The rearrangement uses TRBV25-1 and TRBJ1-3, with 10 positions matching TRBD1. V shed 4 bases, J shed 0 bases, and the junction held 0 bases outside the gene matches. This CDR3 has 15 residues. Germline V CDR1 and CDR2: MGHDK, SYGVNS. The CDR3 here is CASSGQGASGNTIYF. CDR3 nucleotide sequence: TGTGCCAGCAGTGGACAGGGGGCCTCTGGAAACACCATATATTTT. Drawing the rest from reference TRBV25-1 and TRBJ1-3, the complete variable domain is EADIYQTPRYLVIGTGKKITLECSQTMGHDKMYWYQQDPGMELHLIHYSYGVNSTEKGDLSSESTVSRIRTEHFPLTLESARPSHTSQYLCASSGQGASGNTIYFGEGSWLTVV.

The V and J genes are TRBV6-5 and TRBJ1-1; D ambiguous. CDR1 and CDR2 from the germline V gene are MNHEY and SVGAGI. The CDR3 runs to 14 residues. V was pared by 5 bases and J by 0 bases, with 10 bases between. In nucleotides, the CDR3 is TGTGCCAGCAGTGACTTGACGGTGAACACTGAAGCTTTCTTT. It specifies CASSDLTVNTEAFF.

The V and J genes are TRBV7-9 and TRBJ2-5; the D is unclear. CDR1 and CDR2 (germline): SEHNR, FQNEAQ (reference sequence). The CDR3 totals 11 residues. V gave up 3 bases and J gave up 1 base, with 0 bases separating them. Here the CDR3 DNA reads TGTGCCAGCAGCTTCCAAGAGACCCAGTACTTC. It specifies CASSFQETQYF.

The chain uses TRBV15 and TRBJ1-5, with 7 nucleotides matching TRBD1. V lost 5 bases and J lost 9; bases outside the gene matches: 7. Germline V lookup: CDR1 LNHNV, CDR2 YYDKDF (reference sequence). The CDR3 contains 13 residues. The CDR3 nucleotides are TGTGCCACCAGCGGGGACAGAACTACGCCCCAGCATTTT. It specifies CATSGDRTTPQHF.

The J gene is TRBJ1-2, the V gene TRBV13; maybe TRBD1 (5 bases). Germline V lookup: CDR1 PRHDT, CDR2 FYEKMQ (reference sequence). The CDR3 sequence is 14 residues long. V shed 5 bases and J shed 3 bases, with 13 bases lying between them. CDR3 coding DNA: TGTGCCAGCAGCCCCAGAACAGGCTACTATGGCTACACCTTC. As protein: CASSPRTGYYGYTF. The variable domain in full, completed from reference TRBV13 and TRBJ1-2, reads AAGVIQSPRHLIKEKRETATLKCYPIPRHDTVYWYQQGPGQDPQFLISFYEKMQSDKGSIPDRFSAQQFSDYHSELNMSSLELGDSALYFCASSPRTGYYGYTFGSGTRLTVV.

This sequence joins TRBV20-1 and TRBJ2-3, with D unclear. V lost 3 bases to trimming and J lost 4 bases, with 5 bases between them. From germline, CDR1 is DFQATT and CDR2 SNEGSKA (reference sequence). CDR3 length: 11 amino acids. The CDR3: CSARTSDTQYF. Here the CDR3 DNA reads TGCAGTGCTAGGACCTCAGATACGCAGTATTTT.

The V and J genes are TRBV5-4 and TRBJ2-3, with D unclear. Trimming stripped 5 bases from V and 0 bases from J, with 13 bases between. CDR3 length equals 15 residues. Germline CDR1 reads SGHNT; CDR2 reads YYREEE (reference sequence). The CDR3 DNA sequence: TGTGCCAGCAGGATTAACCGCGTCAGCACAGATACGCAGTATTTT. Protein product: CASRINRVSTDTQYF.

DNA of the CDR3: TGTGCCAGTAGTATTGGGACTAGCGGAACCTACGAGCAGTACTTC. Translating gives CASSIGTSGTYEQYF. The V gene is TRBV19, the J gene TRBJ2-7; the match to TRBD2 covers 11 bases. CDR1 is LNHDA and CDR2 is SQIVND in the germline V gene (reference sequence). CDR3 length: 15 residues. V lost 3 bases, J lost 2 bases, and 3 bases stayed unmatched. The whole variable domain, remainder taken from reference TRBV19 and TRBJ2-7, is DGGITQSPKYLFRKEGQNVTLSCEQNLNHDAMYWYRQDPGQGLRLIYYSQIVNDFQKGDIAEGYSVSREKKESFPLTVTSAQKNPTAFYLCASSIGTSGTYEQYFGPGTRLTVT.

This chain connects TRBV9 to TRBJ2-2; 11 positions agree with TRBD2. The germline V gene encodes CDR1 SGDLS and CDR2 YYNGEE. The CDR3 loop spans 19 amino acids. V shed 1 base, J shed 6 bases, and the junction held 14 bases outside the gene matches. The CDR3 spells CASSVRGTSGIGVPGELFF. The CDR3 DNA is TGTGCCAGCAGCGTAAGGGGGACTAGCGGCATCGGAGTCCCCGGGGAGCTGTTTTTT.

The chain combines TRBV7-8 with TRBJ2-1; 7 nucleotides match TRBD1. The CDR3 length is 15 residues. The V gene's germline CDR1 is SGHVS and CDR2 FQNEAQ. Unmatched junction bases numbered 8, after V lost 5 bases and J lost 4 bases. The CDR3 loop reads CASSPGQETYNEQFF. The CDR3 region has the DNA TGTGCCAGCAGCCCCGGACAGGAAACATACAATGAGCAGTTCTTC. The full variable domain, rest sourced from reference TRBV7-8 and TRBJ2-1, is GAGVSQSPRYKVAKRGQDVALRCDPISGHVSLFWYQQALGQGPEFLTYFQNEAQLDKSGLPSDRFFAERPEGSVSTLKIQRTQQEDSAVYLCASSPGQETYNEQFFGPGTRLTVL.

This chain links TRBV29-1 with TRBJ2-5; 8 bases fit TRBD1. This CDR3 has 13 residues. Trimming took 4 bases from V and 3 from J; bases not matched to a gene: 4. Germline lookup yields CDR1 SQVTM and CDR2 ANQGSEA. CDR3 residues: CSVGTGPKETQYF. CDR3 bases: TGCAGCGTTGGGACAGGGCCCAAAGAGACCCAGTACTTC.

The chain joins TRBV6-5 to TRBJ1-1; weak D call: TRBD1 (5 bases). This CDR3 contains 13 residues. Per the germline V gene, CDR1 is MNHEY and CDR2 is SVGAGI. The V gene lost 8 bases and the J gene lost 5 bases, with 15 bases spanning the gap. This CDR3 reads CASRGGRGTEAFF. CDR3 in DNA: TGTGCCAGCCGGGGGGGTAGAGGGACTGAAGCTTTCTTT.

The V call is TRBV4-1, the J call TRBJ1-5, with 7 positions matching TRBD1. Germline V gene lookup returns CDR1 MGHRA and CDR2 YSYEKL. The CDR3 is 15 amino acids. The trim removed 6 bases at V and 0 bases at J, leaving 5 bases unmatched. For the CDR3, the DNA is TGCGCCAGCAGGCCAGGGGGTAATAGCAATCAGCCCCAGCATTTT. Amino acids: CASRPGGNSNQPQHF.

The CDR3 loop is CASSLRLAGGPDTDTQYF. CDR3 DNA sequence: TGTGCCAGCAGCTTAAGGCTAGCGGGGGGGCCCGACACAGATACGCAGTATTTT. The rearrangement joins TRBV11-3 to TRBJ2-3, with 12 bases fitting TRBD2. CDR3 size: 18 residues. V was pared by 2 bases and J by 2 bases, with 8 bases of the junction left unmatched. Germline V gene data show CDR1 as SGHNT and CDR2 as YENEEA. The full variable domain, completed using reference TRBV11-3 and TRBJ2-3, is EAGVVQSPRYKIIEKKQPVAFWCNPISGHNTLYWYLQNLGQGPELLIRYENEEAVDDSQLPKDRFSAERLKGVDSTLKIQPAELGDSAVYLCASSLRLAGGPDTDTQYFGPGTRLTVL.

The genes are TRBV27 and TRBJ1-1, with TRBD1 as a possible D gene (5 bases). Germline V gene data show CDR1 as MNHEY and CDR2 as SMNVEV (reference sequence). Trimming left V 3 bases short and J 1 base short, with 6 bases between. The CDR3 loop spans 13 amino acids. The CDR3 region is CASSFDRNTEAFF. The CDR3 DNA follows: TGTGCCAGCAGTTTCGACAGGAACACTGAAGCTTTCTTT.

This chain joins TRBV5-1 and TRBJ2-7; 11 bases agree with TRBD1. V shed 4 bases and J 4 bases; nucleotides not matched to a gene: 4. CDR1 is SGHRS and CDR2 is YFSETQ in the germline V gene. CDR3 length: 14 amino acids. The CDR3 DNA follows: TGCGCCAGCAGCACAGGGACAGGGGGGTACGAGCAGTACGTC. This encodes CASSTGTGGYEQYV.

The chain joins TRBV6-4 to TRBJ2-1; 10 nucleotides line up with TRBD2. V was pared by 2 bases and J by 0 bases, with 4 bases of the junction left unmatched. CDR1 is MRHNA, CDR2 SNTAGT, per germline. The CDR3 runs to 17 residues. Written as DNA, the CDR3 is TGTGCCAGCAGTGACCCTAGCGGGAGTCTCTCCTACAATGAGCAGTTCTTC. Amino acid sequence: CASSDPSGSLSYNEQFF.

V usage is TRBV6-5 and J usage is TRBJ1-1; TRBD1 matches 11 bases. The CDR3 spans 13 residues. Germline lookup yields CDR1 MNHEY and CDR2 SVGAGI. V shed 8 bases and J 9 bases; nucleotides not matched to a gene: 8. CDR3 loop: CASGLDRGHQAFF. The CDR3, as DNA: TGTGCCAGCGGGCTGGACAGGGGGCATCAAGCTTTCTTT.

This clone was detected a few times. V is TRBV2 and J is TRBJ2-7, with unresolved D. The germline V gene encodes CDR1 SNHLY and CDR2 FYNNEI. Trimming took 3 bases from V and 4 from J, leaving 7 bases between them. There are 12 residues in the CDR3. CDR3 sequence reads: CASSDWVYEQYF. The CDR3 coding sequence is TGTGCCAGCAGTGACTGGGTATACGAGCAGTACTTC.